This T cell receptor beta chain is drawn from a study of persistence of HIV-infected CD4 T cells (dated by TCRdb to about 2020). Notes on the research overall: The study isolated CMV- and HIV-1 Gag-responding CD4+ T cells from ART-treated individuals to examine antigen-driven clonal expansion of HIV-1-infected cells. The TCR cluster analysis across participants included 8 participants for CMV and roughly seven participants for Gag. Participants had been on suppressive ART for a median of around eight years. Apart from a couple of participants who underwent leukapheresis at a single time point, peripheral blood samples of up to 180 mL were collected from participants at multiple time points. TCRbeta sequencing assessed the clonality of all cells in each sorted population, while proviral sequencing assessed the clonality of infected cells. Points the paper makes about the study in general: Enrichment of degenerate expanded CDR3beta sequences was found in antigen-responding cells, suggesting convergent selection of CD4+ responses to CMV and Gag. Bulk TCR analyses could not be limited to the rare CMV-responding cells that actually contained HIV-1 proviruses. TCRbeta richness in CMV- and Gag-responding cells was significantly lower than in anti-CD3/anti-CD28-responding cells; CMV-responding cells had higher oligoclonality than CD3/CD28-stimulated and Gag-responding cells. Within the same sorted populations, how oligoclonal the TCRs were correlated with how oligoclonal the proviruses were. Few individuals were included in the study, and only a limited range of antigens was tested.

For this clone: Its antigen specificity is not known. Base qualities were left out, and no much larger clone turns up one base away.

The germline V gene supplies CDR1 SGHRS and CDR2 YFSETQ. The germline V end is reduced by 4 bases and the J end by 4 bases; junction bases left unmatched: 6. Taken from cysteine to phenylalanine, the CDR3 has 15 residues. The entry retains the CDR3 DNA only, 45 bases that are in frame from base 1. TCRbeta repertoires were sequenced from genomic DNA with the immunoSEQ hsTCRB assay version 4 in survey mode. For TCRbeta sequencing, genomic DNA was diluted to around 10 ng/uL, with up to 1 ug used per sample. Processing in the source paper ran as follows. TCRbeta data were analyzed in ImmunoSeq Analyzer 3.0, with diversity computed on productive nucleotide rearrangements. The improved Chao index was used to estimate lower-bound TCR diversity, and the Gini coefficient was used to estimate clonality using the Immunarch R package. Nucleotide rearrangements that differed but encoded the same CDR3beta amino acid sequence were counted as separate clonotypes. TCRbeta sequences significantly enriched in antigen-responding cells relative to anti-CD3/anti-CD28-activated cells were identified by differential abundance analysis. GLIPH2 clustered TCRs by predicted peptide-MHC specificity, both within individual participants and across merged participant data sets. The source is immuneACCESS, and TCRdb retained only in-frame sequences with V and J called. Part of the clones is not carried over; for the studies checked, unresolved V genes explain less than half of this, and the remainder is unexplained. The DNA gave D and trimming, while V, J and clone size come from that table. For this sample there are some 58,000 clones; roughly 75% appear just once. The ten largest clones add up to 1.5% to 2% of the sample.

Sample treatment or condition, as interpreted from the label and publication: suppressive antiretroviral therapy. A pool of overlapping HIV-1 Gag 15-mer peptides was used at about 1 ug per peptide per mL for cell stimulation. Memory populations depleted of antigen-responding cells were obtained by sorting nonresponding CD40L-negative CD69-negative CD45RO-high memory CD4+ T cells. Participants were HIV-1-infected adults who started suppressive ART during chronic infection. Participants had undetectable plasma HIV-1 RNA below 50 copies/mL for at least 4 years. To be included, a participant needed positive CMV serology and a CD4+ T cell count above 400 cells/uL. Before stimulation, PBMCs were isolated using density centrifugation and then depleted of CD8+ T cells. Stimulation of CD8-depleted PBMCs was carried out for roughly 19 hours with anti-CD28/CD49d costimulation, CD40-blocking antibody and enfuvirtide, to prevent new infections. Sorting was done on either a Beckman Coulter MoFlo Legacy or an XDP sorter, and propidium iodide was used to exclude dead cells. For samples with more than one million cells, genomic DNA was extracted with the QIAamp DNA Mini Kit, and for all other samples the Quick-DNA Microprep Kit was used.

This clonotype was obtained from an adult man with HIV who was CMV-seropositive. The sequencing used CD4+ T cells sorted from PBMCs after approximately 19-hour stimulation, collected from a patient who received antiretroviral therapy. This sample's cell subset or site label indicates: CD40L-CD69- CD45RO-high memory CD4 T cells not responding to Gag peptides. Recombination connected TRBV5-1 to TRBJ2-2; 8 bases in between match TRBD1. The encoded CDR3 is CASSADRASTGELFF. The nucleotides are TGCGCCAGCAGCGCGGACAGGGCCTCCACCGGGGAGCTGTTTTTT.